Listed below are T cell receptor beta chains from one sample, sequenced in a study of blood T cell repertoires in COVID-19. Assay used: immunoSEQ multiplex PCR; TCRdb lists only in-frame clones, some missing. Here the sample spans hundreds of thousands of clones, 88% being singletons. Specimen: peripheral blood. These receptors originate from a woman aged 70-85 years with COVID-19, enrolled during active disease. CDR3s include the opening cysteine and the closing phenylalanine or tryptophan. The D gene is left open where the match is weak. Not every row has a clone size; where given, it reads once, few, many or a size class.

DNA: TGTGCCAGCAGTCCAGGGACAGGGGGCGCAACTAATGAAAAACTGTTTTTT
CDR3: CASSPGTGGATNEKLFF
V: TRBV6-6
J: TRBJ1-4
length: 17
D: TRBD1
size: .

DNA: TGTGCCACCAGTGACCTCTTCACAGATACGCAGTATTTT
CDR3: CATSDLFTDTQYF
V: TRBV24-1
J: TRBJ2-3
length: 13
D: .
size: few

DNA: TGTGCCAGCAGCGCCGGCACAGGGGGTTATGGCTACACCTTC
CDR3: CASSAGTGGYGYTF
V: TRBV27
J: TRBJ1-2
length: 14
D: TRBD1
size: .

DNA: TGCGCCAGCAGCTCCCAGGGGGGCGGTACTGAAGCTTTCTTT
CDR3: CASSSQGGGTEAFF
V: TRBV5-1
J: TRBJ1-1
length: 14
D: TRBD1
size: .

DNA: TGTGCCAGCAGCGTTACCGGGACTCTATCCTACGAGCAGTACTTC
CDR3: CASSVTGTLSYEQYF
V: TRBV5-4
J: TRBJ2-7
length: 15
D: .
size: .

DNA: TGTGCCAGCAGGGGCAGGTTCTCTCAGCCCCAGCATTTT
CDR3: CASRGRFSQPQHF
V: TRBV12-3/TRBV12-4
J: TRBJ1-5
length: 13
D: .
size: .

DNA: TGTGCCAGCAGCTTAGCGTGGCGACTAGCGGGGGGGCCTTACTACGAGCAGTACTTC
CDR3: CASSLAWRLAGGPYYEQYF
V: TRBV7-2
J: TRBJ2-7
length: 19
D: TRBD2
size: .

DNA: TGTGCCAGCCATCCGGGACACTCCTCATCTTACGAGCAGTACTTC
CDR3: CASHPGHSSSYEQYF
V: TRBV2
J: TRBJ2-7
length: 15
D: .
size: .

DNA: TGTGCCAGCAGTTACGGCCAGAACACTGAAGCTTTCTTT
CDR3: CASSYGQNTEAFF
V: TRBV6-5
J: TRBJ1-1
length: 13
D: .
size: .

DNA: TGTGCCTGGAGTGTTAAGCGGGGCTCTGGAAACACCATATATTTT
CDR3: CAWSVKRGSGNTIYF
V: TRBV30
J: TRBJ1-3
length: 15
D: .
size: .

DNA: TGTGCCAGTAGTTCGACTAGCGGGGGGCCAGGAGATACGCAGTATTTT
CDR3: CASSSTSGGPGDTQYF
V: TRBV19
J: TRBJ2-3
length: 16
D: TRBD2
size: .

DNA: TGTGCCAGCAGCTTAGGGCAGGAAGAGACCCAGTACTTC
CDR3: CASSLGQEETQYF
V: TRBV7-3
J: TRBJ2-5
length: 13
D: .
size: few

DNA: TGTGCCAGCAGTCTACTACAGGGGTTGAACACTGAAGCTTTCTTT
CDR3: CASSLLQGLNTEAFF
V: TRBV28
J: TRBJ1-1
length: 15
D: TRBD1
size: few

DNA: TGCGCCAGCAGCCCCGGACAGGCCACTAATGAAAAACTGTTTTTT
CDR3: CASSPGQATNEKLFF
V: TRBV5-1
J: TRBJ1-4
length: 15
D: TRBD1
size: .

DNA: TGTGCCAGCTCACGATCGACAGGGGGCCATGAAAAACTGTTTTTT
CDR3: CASSRSTGGHEKLFF
V: TRBV18
J: TRBJ1-4
length: 15
D: TRBD1
size: .

DNA: TGTGCCAGCGTGAAGAGGACAGGGGTCGCCGGGGAGCTGTTTTTT
CDR3: CASVKRTGVAGELFF
V: TRBV6-5
J: TRBJ2-2
length: 15
D: TRBD1
size: .

DNA: TGTGCCAGCAGCTTAGATATGATCCAGTCGGAAGCTTTCTTT
CDR3: CASSLDMIQSEAFF
V: TRBV11-2
J: TRBJ1-1
length: 14
D: .
size: .

DNA: TGTGCCAGCAGCTTTCAGGGATGGAGCAATCAGCCCCAGCATTTT
CDR3: CASSFQGWSNQPQHF
V: TRBV5-6
J: TRBJ1-5
length: 15
D: .
size: once